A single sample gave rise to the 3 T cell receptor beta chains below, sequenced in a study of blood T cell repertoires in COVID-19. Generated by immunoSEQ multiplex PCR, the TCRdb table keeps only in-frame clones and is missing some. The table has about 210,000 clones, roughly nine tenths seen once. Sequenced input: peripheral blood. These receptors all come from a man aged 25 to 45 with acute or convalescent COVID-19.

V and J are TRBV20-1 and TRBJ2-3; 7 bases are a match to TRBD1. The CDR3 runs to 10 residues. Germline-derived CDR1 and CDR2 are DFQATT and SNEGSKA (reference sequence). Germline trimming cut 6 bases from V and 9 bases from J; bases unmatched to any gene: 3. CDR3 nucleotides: TGCAGTGCGGGCAGGGGGACGCAGTATTTT. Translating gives CSAGRGTQYF.

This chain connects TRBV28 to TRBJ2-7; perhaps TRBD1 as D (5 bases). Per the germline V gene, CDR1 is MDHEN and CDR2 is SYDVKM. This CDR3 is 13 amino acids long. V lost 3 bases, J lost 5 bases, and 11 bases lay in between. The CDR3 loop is CASSFPGHHEQYF. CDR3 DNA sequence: TGTGCCAGCAGTTTCCCAGGGCACCACGAGCAGTACTTC.

The CDR3 nucleotides read TGTGCCAGCAGCTTATCGAGCTCCTATAATTCACCCCTCCACTTT. Protein sequence: CASSLSSSYNSPLHF. The chain links TRBV7-2 to TRBJ1-6; D not certain. Trimming pared 2 bases from V and 0 bases from J, leaving 5 bases between. CDR3 size: 15 residues. The germline gives CDR1 SGHTA, CDR2 FQGNSA.